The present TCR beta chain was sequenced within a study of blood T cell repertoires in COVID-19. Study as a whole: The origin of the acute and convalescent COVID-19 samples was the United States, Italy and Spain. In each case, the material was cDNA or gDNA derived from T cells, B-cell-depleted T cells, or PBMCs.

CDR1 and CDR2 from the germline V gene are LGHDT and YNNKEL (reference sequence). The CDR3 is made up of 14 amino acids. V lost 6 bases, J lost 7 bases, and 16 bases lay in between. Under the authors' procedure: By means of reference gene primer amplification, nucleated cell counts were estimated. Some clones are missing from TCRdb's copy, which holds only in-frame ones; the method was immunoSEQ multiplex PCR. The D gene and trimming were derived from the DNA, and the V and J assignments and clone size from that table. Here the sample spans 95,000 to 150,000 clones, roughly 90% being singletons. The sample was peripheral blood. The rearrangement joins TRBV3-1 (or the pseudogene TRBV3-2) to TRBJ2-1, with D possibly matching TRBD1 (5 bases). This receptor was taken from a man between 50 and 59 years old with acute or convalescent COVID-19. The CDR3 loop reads CASSRTLDTNEQFF. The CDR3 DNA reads TGTGCCAGCAGTCGAACCTTGGACACAAATGAGCAGTTCTTC.